This is a list of T cell receptor beta chains from one sample in a study of T-cell reconstitution after alpha-beta-depleted transplantation in children. TCRdb ran MiXCR on the PCR reads and lists one entry per CDR3 protein. Among a few hundred thousand distinct CDR3 sequences, 6.6% were seen once, and the ten largest hold just over 5.5%. The material was PBMCs, obtained before TCRalphabeta/CD19-depleted stem cell transplant. The receptors originated from a boy between 2 and 10 years old with acute lymphoblastic leukemia, due to receive a stem cell transplant. The CDR3 runs from the conserved cysteine through the conserved F or W. A D gene is named only where the DNA matches it firmly. Not all rows give a size; the values are once, few, many and, for expanded clones, a class.

clone_size j_call v_call d_call cdr3_nt cdr3_aa
few TRBJ2-5 TRBV20-1 TRBD1 TGCAGTGCAACTGACAGGGTTCTCCAAGAGACCCAGTACTTC CSATDRVLQETQYF
few TRBJ1-6 TRBV14 . TGTGCCAGCAGCCCATACGACAGCTATAATTCACCCCTCCACTTT CASSPYDSYNSPLHF
. TRBJ2-1 TRBV28 TRBD1 TGTGCCAGCAGTACCCGGGACAGTTCTAGATACAATGAGCAGTTCTTC CASSTRDSSRYNEQFF
many TRBJ2-1 TRBV6-2/TRBV6-3 TRBD2 TGTGCCAGCAGCCGCTGGACTAGCGGATACAATGAGCAGTTCTTC CASSRWTSGYNEQFF
many TRBJ1-5 TRBV2 . TGTGCCAGCAGTCTAGGTGGAACCAGTCAGCCCCAGCATTTT CASSLGGTSQPQHF
many TRBJ2-7 TRBV27 TRBD1 TGTGCCAGCAGTCTGACAGGGCCCTTGAGATACGAGCAGTACTTC CASSLTGPLRYEQYF
many TRBJ2-7 TRBV28 . TGTGCCAGCAGTTTCATAGCCTACGAGCAGTACTTC CASSFIAYEQYF
. TRBJ2-3 TRBV20-1 TRBD1 TGCAGTGCTAGAGATCGTGGTGGCCAGGGGGCCTCCGGCACAGATACGCAGTATTTT CSARDRGGQGASGTDTQYF
many TRBJ2-7 TRBV7-6 TRBD1 TGTGCCAGCAGCTTAAAACGCGTCGGGACAGGGGGCTACGAGCAGTACTTC CASSLKRVGTGGYEQYF
few TRBJ2-1 TRBV29-1 . TGCAGCGTTGGCGCCACCCCGACCTACAATGAGCAGTTCTTC CSVGATPTYNEQFF
few TRBJ2-3 TRBV9 TRBD2 TGTGCCAGCAGCGGAGGTCCTAGCGGCGGGAATACGCAGTATTTT CASSGGPSGGNTQYF
many TRBJ2-1 TRBV3-1 . TGTGCCAGCAGCCTAAAAGGACCCTACAATGAGCAGTTCTTC CASSLKGPYNEQFF